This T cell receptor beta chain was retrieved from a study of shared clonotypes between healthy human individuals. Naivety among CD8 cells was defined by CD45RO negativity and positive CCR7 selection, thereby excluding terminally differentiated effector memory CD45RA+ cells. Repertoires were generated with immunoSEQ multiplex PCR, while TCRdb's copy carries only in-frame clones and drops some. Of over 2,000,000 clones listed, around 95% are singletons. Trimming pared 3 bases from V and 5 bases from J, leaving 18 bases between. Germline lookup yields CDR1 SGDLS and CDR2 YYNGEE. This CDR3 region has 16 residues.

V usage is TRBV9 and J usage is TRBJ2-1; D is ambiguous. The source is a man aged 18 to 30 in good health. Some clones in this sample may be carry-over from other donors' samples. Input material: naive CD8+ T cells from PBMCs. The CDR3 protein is CASSDGPWSDNNEQFF. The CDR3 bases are TGTGCCAGCAGCGATGGGCCCTGGTCAGACAACAATGAGCAGTTCTTC.